This T cell receptor (beta chain) was retrieved from a study of blood T cells in healthy people across ages. V was clipped by 2 bases and J by 4 bases; unmatched bases: 7. The CDR3 totals 15 residues. The germline gives CDR1 ENHRY, CDR2 SYGVKD. A second about 7 to 12 cycle PCR used barcoded and J-beta primers. Every cDNA molecule carried a tag from a template-switch adaptor bearing 12 random nucleotides. MiXCR, run by TCRdb on the 5' RACE reads, gives a single entry per CDR3 protein. Of 650,000 to 900,000 distinct CDR3 sequences listed, 62% are singletons. Study-wide findings and caveats: PBMCs were not sorted, which prevented a conclusive comparison of naive versus antigen-experienced cells. Significant beta diversity loss was already apparent by age approximately 37, declining roughly linearly.

About this clonotype: Its antigen is undetermined.

Researchers collected 9 to 10 milliliters of peripheral blood from every single donor. The sequence was obtained from a man under 40 in good health. This chain connects TRBV10-3 to TRBJ1-1; 7 bases are a match to TRBD1. Sequences were obtained from blood. CDR3 amino acids: CAISEPTGSGTEAFF. In DNA, the CDR3 is TGTGCCATCAGTGAGCCGACAGGGTCAGGCACTGAAGCTTTCTTT.